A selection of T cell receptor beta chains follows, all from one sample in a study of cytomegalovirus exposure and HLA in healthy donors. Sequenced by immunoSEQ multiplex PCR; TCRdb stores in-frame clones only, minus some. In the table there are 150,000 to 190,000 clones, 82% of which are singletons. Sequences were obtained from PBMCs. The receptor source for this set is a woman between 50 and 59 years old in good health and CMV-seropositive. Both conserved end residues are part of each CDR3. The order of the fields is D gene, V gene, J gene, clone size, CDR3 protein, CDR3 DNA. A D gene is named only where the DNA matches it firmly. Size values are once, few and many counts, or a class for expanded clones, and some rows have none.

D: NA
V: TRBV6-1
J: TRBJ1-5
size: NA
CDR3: CASSVRRVEPQHF
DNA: TGTGCCAGCAGTGTTCGCAGGGTTGAGCCCCAGCATTTT

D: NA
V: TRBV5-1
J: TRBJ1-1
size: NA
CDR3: CASSLKGEGTEAFF
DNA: TGCGCCAGCAGCTTGAAGGGCGAGGGCACTGAAGCTTTCTTT

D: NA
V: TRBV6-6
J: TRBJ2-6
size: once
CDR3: CASRTAPSGANVLTF
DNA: TGTGCCAGCAGGACAGCCCCCTCTGGGGCCAACGTCCTGACTTTC

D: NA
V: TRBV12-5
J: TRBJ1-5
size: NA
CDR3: CASASSGNQPQHF
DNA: TGTGCTAGTGCCTCCTCGGGCAATCAGCCCCAGCATTTT

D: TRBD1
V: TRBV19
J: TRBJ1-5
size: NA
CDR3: CASSIDRGQGAQPQHF
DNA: TGTGCCAGTAGTATAGATCGCGGACAGGGGGCCCAGCCCCAGCATTTT

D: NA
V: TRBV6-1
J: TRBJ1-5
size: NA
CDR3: CASNLGQDQPQHF
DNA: TGTGCCAGCAATTTGGGGCAGGATCAGCCCCAGCATTTT

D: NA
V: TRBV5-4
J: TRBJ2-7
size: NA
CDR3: CASSTRDGSSYEQYF
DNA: TGTGCCAGCAGCACCCGGGACGGGAGCTCCTACGAGCAGTACTTC

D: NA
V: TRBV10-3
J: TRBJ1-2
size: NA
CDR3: CAIRPAGVPNYGYTF
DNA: TGTGCCATCAGGCCCGCAGGGGTACCTAACTATGGCTACACCTTC

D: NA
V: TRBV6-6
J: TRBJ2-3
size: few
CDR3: CASDSSAGTQYF
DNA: TGTGCCAGCGACTCCTCGGCAGGGACGCAGTATTTT

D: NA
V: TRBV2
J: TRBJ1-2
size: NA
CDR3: CASSISGTLYGYTF
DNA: TGTGCCAGCAGTATCTCAGGGACACTCTATGGCTACACCTTC

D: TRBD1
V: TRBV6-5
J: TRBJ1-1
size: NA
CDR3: CASSPGQVGDTEAFF
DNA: TGTGCCAGCAGTCCCGGACAGGTCGGAGACACTGAAGCTTTCTTT

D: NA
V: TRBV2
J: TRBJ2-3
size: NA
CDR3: CASSEGAGTDTQYF
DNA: TGTGCCAGCAGTGAGGGGGCAGGCACAGATACGCAGTATTTT

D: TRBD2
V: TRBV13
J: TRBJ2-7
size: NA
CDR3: CASSGPTSGDPSYEQYF
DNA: TGTGCCAGCAGCGGACCCACTAGCGGGGACCCATCCTACGAGCAGTACTTC

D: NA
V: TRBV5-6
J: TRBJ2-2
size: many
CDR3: CASSLGRGSSTGELFF
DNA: TGTGCCAGCAGCTTGGGTCGGGGGTCGAGCACCGGGGAGCTGTTTTTT

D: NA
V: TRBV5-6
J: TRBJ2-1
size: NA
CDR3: CASSLAPPRALMGNEQFF
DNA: TGTGCCAGCAGCTTGGCCCCCCCGAGGGCCCTAATGGGCAATGAGCAGTTCTTC

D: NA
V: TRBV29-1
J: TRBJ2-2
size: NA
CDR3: CSVVERNTGELFF
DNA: TGCAGCGTTGTGGAGCGGAACACCGGGGAGCTGTTTTTT

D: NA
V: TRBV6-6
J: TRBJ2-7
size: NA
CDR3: CASSYDWGPQQYF
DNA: TGTGCCAGCAGTTACGATTGGGGGCCCCAGCAGTACTTC

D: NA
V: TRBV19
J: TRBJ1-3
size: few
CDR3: CASRNRDGNTIYF
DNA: TGTGCCAGTAGAAACAGGGATGGAAACACCATATATTTT

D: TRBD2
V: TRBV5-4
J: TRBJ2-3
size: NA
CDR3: CASRVAGRSTDTQYF
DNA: TGTGCCAGCAGGGTAGCGGGGCGAAGCACAGATACGCAGTATTTT

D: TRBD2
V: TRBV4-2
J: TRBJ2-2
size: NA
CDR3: CASSQALAGGNTGELFF
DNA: TGTGCCAGCAGCCAGGCCTTAGCGGGGGGGAACACCGGGGAGCTGTTTTTT

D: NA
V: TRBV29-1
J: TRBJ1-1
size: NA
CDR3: CSVSRRGRTEAFF
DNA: TGCAGCGTTTCCCGAAGAGGTCGGACTGAAGCTTTCTTT

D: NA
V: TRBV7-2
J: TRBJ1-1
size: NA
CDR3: CASSRLEGVAFF
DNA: TGTGCCAGCAGCCGGTTAGAGGGGGTGGCTTTCTTT

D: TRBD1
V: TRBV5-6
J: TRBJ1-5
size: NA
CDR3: CASSPSAGGQPQHF
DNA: TGTGCCAGCAGCCCCTCTGCAGGGGGTCAGCCCCAGCATTTT

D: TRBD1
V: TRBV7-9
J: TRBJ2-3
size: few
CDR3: CSSSTRTGVTDTQYF
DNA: TGTTCCAGCAGCACACGGACAGGGGTGACAGATACGCAGTATTTT

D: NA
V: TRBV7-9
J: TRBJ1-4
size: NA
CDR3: CSSSLEPSVTNEKLFF
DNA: TGTTCCAGCAGCTTAGAGCCCTCGGTGACTAATGAAAAACTGTTTTTT

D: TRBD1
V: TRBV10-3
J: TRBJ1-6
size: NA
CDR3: CAISDPGQGSLGGNSPLHF
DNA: TGTGCCATCAGTGACCCGGGACAGGGGTCTTTAGGAGGTAATTCACCCCTCCACTTT

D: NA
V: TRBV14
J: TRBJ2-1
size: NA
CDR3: CASSQDLQANEQFF
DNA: TGTGCCAGCAGCCAAGATCTCCAGGCCAATGAGCAGTTCTTC

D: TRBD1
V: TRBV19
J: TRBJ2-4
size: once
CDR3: CASSSQTGFSAKNIQYF
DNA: TGTGCCAGTAGTAGCCAGACAGGGTTCTCCGCCAAAAACATTCAGTACTTC

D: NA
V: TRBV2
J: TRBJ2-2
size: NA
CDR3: CASSPGTLNTGELFF
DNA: TGTGCCAGCAGCCCCGGGACACTGAACACCGGGGAGCTGTTTTTT

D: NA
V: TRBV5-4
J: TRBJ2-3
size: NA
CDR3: CASSLGLDPSQSLDTQYF
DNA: TGTGCCAGCAGCCTCGGACTGGATCCCTCCCAGTCGTTGGATACGCAGTATTTT

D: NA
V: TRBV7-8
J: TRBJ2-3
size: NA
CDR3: CASSQTSRGDTQYF
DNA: TGTGCCAGCAGCCAAACAAGCAGGGGAGATACGCAGTATTTT

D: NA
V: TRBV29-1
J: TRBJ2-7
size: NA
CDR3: CSVEGPTGRSSYEQYF
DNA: TGCAGCGTTGAAGGGCCAACAGGACGCAGCTCCTACGAGCAGTACTTC

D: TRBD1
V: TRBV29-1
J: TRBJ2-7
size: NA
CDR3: CSVAGGYEQYF
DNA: TGCAGCGTTGCAGGGGGATACGAGCAGTACTTC

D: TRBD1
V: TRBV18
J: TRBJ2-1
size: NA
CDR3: CASSPLGQGSYNEQFF
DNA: TGTGCCAGCTCACCTTTAGGACAGGGGAGTTACAATGAGCAGTTCTTC

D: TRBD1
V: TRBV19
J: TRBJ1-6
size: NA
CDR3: CASSSPGQGAHSPLHF
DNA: TGTGCCAGTAGTAGTCCCGGACAGGGGGCGCATTCACCCCTCCACTTT

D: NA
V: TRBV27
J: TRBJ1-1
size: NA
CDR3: CASSFARSLDGAFF
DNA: TGTGCCAGCAGTTTTGCCAGGTCCTTAGATGGAGCTTTCTTT

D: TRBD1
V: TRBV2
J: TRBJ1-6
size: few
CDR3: CASSWGQGLSPLHF
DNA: TGTGCCAGCAGTTGGGGACAGGGTTTGTCACCCCTCCACTTT